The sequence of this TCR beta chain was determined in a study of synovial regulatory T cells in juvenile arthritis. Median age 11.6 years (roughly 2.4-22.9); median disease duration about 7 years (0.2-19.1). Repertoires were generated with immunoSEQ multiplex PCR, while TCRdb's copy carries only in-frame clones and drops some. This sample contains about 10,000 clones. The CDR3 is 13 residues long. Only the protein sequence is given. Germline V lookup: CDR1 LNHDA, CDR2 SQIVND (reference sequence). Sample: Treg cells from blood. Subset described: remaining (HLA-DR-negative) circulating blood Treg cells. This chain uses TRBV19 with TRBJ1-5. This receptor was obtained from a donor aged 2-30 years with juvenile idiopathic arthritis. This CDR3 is CASTRGELQPQHF.